The 21 T cell receptor beta chains presented below share a single source sample, sequenced in a study of blood T cell repertoires in COVID-19. This table comes from immunoSEQ multiplex PCR, and its TCRdb copy is limited to in-frame clones, with some not included. The table records about 240,000 clones, roughly 91% of them present only once. Sequencing used peripheral blood. These receptors were taken from a man aged 25-40 years with COVID-19, enrolled during active disease.

V usage is TRBV19 and J usage is TRBJ1-2; 10 bases map to TRBD1. The CDR3 runs to 14 residues. J gave up 6 bases and V 4 bases, and 5 bases lay outside the gene matches. Germline CDR1 is LNHDA and CDR2 is SQIVND (reference sequence). The CDR3 sequence is CASSTDRGVNGYTF. In DNA, the CDR3 is TGTGCCAGTAGTACGGACAGGGGGGTTAATGGCTACACCTTC. Supplemented by reference TRBV19 and TRBJ1-2, the full variable domain reads DGGITQSPKYLFRKEGQNVTLSCEQNLNHDAMYWYRQDPGQGLRLIYYSQIVNDFQKGDIAEGYSVSREKKESFPLTVTSAQKNPTAFYLCASSTDRGVNGYTFGSGTRLTVV.

This sequence joins TRBV4-2 and TRBJ2-7, with TRBD2 matching 11 bases. Germline CDR1 reads LGHNA; CDR2 reads YNFKEQ. With V trimmed by 3 bases and J by 0 bases, 10 bases remained unmatched. The CDR3 loop spans 18 amino acids. The CDR3 bases are TGTGCCAGCAGCCATCGACTAGCGGGGTTTACCCTCTCCTACGAGCAGTACTTC. Its protein product is CASSHRLAGFTLSYEQYF.

V and J are TRBV6-5 and TRBJ1-6, with D perhaps matching TRBD1 (6 bases). The CDR3 consists of 13 residues. Germline V gives CDR1 MNHEY, CDR2 SVGAGI. The ends were cut back, 6 bases at V and 8 bases at J, with 11 bases in the middle. CDR3 DNA sequence: TGTGCCAGCAGAACAGGGTGGGATTCACCCCTCCACTTT. Its translation: CASRTGWDSPLHF.

In its sample, this clone was seen a few times. The V call is TRBV11-1, the J call TRBJ2-3; 9 nucleotides align to TRBD2. Per the germline V gene, CDR1 is SGHAT and CDR2 is FQDESV (reference sequence). J lost 0 bases, V lost 5 bases, and 6 bases had no gene match. This CDR3 comprises 16 residues. CDR3 in DNA: TGTGCCAGCAGCGTCCCGCGGGGGGGAAGCACAGATACGCAGTATTTT. It yields the protein CASSVPRGGSTDTQYF.

The rearrangement uses TRBV5-6 and TRBJ2-7; TRBD1 matches 10 bases. Per the germline V gene, CDR1 is SGHDT and CDR2 is YYEEEE. V lost 4 bases and J lost 2; bases outside the gene matches: 3. This CDR3 has 14 residues. CDR3 DNA sequence: TGTGCCAGCAGCCACGGGACAGGGGCCTACGAGCAGTACTTC. Protein: CASSHGTGAYEQYF. Drawing the rest from reference TRBV5-6 and TRBJ2-7, the complete variable domain is DAGVTQSPTHLIKTRGQQVTLRCSPKSGHDTVSWYQQALGQGPQFIFQYYEEEERQRGNFPDRFSGHQFPNYSSELNVNALLLGDSALYLCASSHGTGAYEQYFGPGTRLTVT.

V usage is TRBV5-1 and J usage is TRBJ2-3, with 16 bases lining up with TRBD2. The CDR3 runs to 18 residues. The junction had 9 bases not matched to a gene; V was cut back by 2 bases and J by 6 bases. Looked up from germline, CDR1 is SGHRS and CDR2 is YFSETQ. The CDR3 nucleotides are TGCGCCAGCAGCTTCACGGGACTAGCGGGGGGGCTGGCGGATACGCAGTATTTT. This translates into CASSFTGLAGGLADTQYF.

V usage is TRBV7-2 and J usage is TRBJ2-1, with 14 bases identical to TRBD2. Germline loops: CDR1 SGHTA, CDR2 FQGNSA. This CDR3 has 17 amino acids. The V gene end was trimmed by 4 bases and the J gene end by 8 bases; junction bases not matched to a gene: 10. CDR3: CASSSLWTSGGHHEQFF. CDR3 bases: TGTGCCAGCAGCTCTCTTTGGACTAGCGGGGGGCACCATGAGCAGTTCTTC.

V is TRBV6-2 or TRBV6-3 and J is TRBJ1-5; 12 positions match TRBD1. The CDR3 runs to 19 residues. Germline V gene data show CDR1 as MNHEY and CDR2 as SVGEGT. Trimming cost V 5 bases and J 6 bases; bases outside gene matches: 17. The CDR3 spells CASSPYVIWDRGRSQPQHF. For the CDR3, the DNA is TGTGCCAGCAGTCCATACGTGATTTGGGACAGGGGGCGAAGTCAGCCCCAGCATTTT.

The chain employs TRBV2 and TRBJ2-7; the D is unclear. The length of the CDR3 is 16 residues. Germline V gene sequence: CDR1 SNHLY, CDR2 FYNNEI. V was cut by 2 bases and J by 0 bases, with 14 bases left in between. This CDR3 reads CASSEPTTLSSYEQYF. Here the CDR3 DNA reads TGTGCCAGCAGTGAACCCACGACATTGAGCTCCTACGAGCAGTACTTC.

This clone came up once. The chain links TRBV6-5 to TRBJ1-3, with 7 bases identical to TRBD1. From germline, CDR1 is MNHEY and CDR2 SVGAGI. Trimming removed 9 bases from V and 0 bases from J; junction bases left unmatched: 8. The CDR3 runs to 15 residues. The CDR3 nucleotides are TGTGCCAGTCAGGAAGGGGGCGCCTCTGGAAACACCATATATTTT. Its translation is CASQEGGASGNTIYF.

J is TRBJ2-1 and V is TRBV18; 9 nucleotides line up with TRBD1. J was trimmed by 1 base and V by 4 bases; bases with no gene match: 14. The germline V gene encodes CDR1 KGHSH and CDR2 LQKENI. The CDR3 length is 19 residues. The CDR3 bases are TGTGCCAGCTCACTTACACCGGGACAGGGCATCGGGTCCTACAATGAGCAGTTCTTC. This encodes CASSLTPGQGIGSYNEQFF.

The chain carries TRBV19 and TRBJ2-1; 12 nucleotides align to TRBD2. After removal of 6 bases from V and 0 bases from J, the junction contained 12 bases not matched to a gene. CDR1 and CDR2 (germline): LNHDA, SQIVND (reference sequence). The CDR3 has 19 amino acids. CDR3 nucleotides: TGTGCCAGTAGCCGTCGGACTAGCGGGGCTTCGAGCTCCTACAATGAGCAGTTCTTC. Translation: CASSRRTSGASSSYNEQFF.

V usage is TRBV10-3 and J usage is TRBJ1-2; D is undetermined. Trimming left V 2 bases short and J 5 bases short, with 3 bases between. This CDR3 comprises 11 residues. Germline V gene sequence: CDR1 ENHRY, CDR2 SYGVKD. The CDR3 sequence is CAISETYGYTF. The CDR3 DNA reads TGTGCCATCAGTGAGACATATGGCTACACCTTC.

The chain uses TRBV19 and TRBJ1-5, with a tentative D call TRBD1 (5 bases). The CDR3 covers 16 residues. Germline V lookup: CDR1 LNHDA, CDR2 SQIVND (reference sequence). The V end lost 3 bases, the J end lost 7 bases, and 19 bases lay between the germline ends. CDR3 coding DNA: TGTGCCAGTAGTATCCCGATGACAGTCATGGGGCAGCCCCAGCATTTT. Translating it yields CASSIPMTVMGQPQHF.

The chain combines TRBV30 with TRBJ2-5; weak D call: TRBD2 (6 bases). V dropped 2 bases and J dropped 5 bases, with 24 bases sitting between them. Germline lookup yields CDR1 GTSNPN and CDR2 SVGIG (reference sequence). The CDR3 consists of 17 residues. This CDR3 reads CAWSTSRLVVLQETQYF. CDR3 nucleotides: TGTGCCTGGAGTACGTCCCGACTAGTCGTTCTACAGGAGACCCAGTACTTC.

In this sample, this clone turned up once. The chain uses TRBV10-3 and TRBJ2-5; TRBD1 matches 12 bases. The germline gives CDR1 ENHRY, CDR2 SYGVKD. V trimming: 3 bases; J trimming: 5 bases; junction bases outside the gene matches: 13. This CDR3 region has 18 residues. The CDR3 is CAISEKRGTGGVVETQYF. In DNA form, the CDR3 reads TGTGCCATCAGTGAAAAGAGAGGGACAGGGGGCGTCGTGGAGACCCAGTACTTC.

The rearrangement links TRBV18 to TRBJ2-3, with D possibly TRBD1 on 6 matching bases. Germline loops: CDR1 KGHSH, CDR2 LQKENI. The V end was cut by 3 bases, the J end by 2 bases, with 15 bases between. The CDR3 is made up of 16 amino acids. CDR3 region: CASSPSDRTHTDTQYF. In nucleotides, the CDR3 is TGTGCCAGCTCACCCTCCGACAGGACACACACAGATACGCAGTATTTT.

The CDR3 loop is CASSYEPGSPLHF. In nucleotides, the CDR3 is TGTGCCAGCAGTTACGAGCCAGGTTCACCCCTCCACTTT. V is TRBV6-5 and J is TRBJ1-6; no clear D gene. Looked up from germline, CDR1 is MNHEY and CDR2 is SVGAGI. Trimming shortened V by 2 bases and J by 9 bases, and 8 bases separated the two germline ends. The CDR3 has 13 amino acids.

The chain joins TRBV11-3 to TRBJ1-6, with TRBD1 as a possible D gene (6 bases). With 3 bases removed from V and 7 bases from J, the gap between germline ends came to 10 bases. CDR1 SGHNT and CDR2 YENEEA come from the germline V gene. The CDR3 sequence is 14 residues long. CDR3 nucleotide sequence: TGTGCCAGCAGCTTTGCCAGGGGAAATTCACCCCTCCACTTT. Translated: CASSFARGNSPLHF.

The rearrangement joins TRBV29-1 to TRBJ2-7; D call uncertain. This CDR3 spans 12 amino acids. The V gene lost 4 bases and the J gene lost 0 bases, with 7 bases spanning the gap. CDR1 SQVTM and CDR2 ANQGSEA come from the germline V gene. The CDR3 sequence is CSVGGHSYEQYF. As DNA, the CDR3 is TGCAGCGTTGGCGGTCACTCCTACGAGCAGTACTTC.

This clone has a handful of counts. The genes are TRBV23-1 and TRBJ2-7; D is perhaps TRBD1 (6 bases). TRBV23-1 counts as an open reading frame of uncertain function. V shed 4 bases and J shed 2 bases, with 15 bases lying between them. The CDR3 consists of 15 residues. CDR3 residues: CASSLGRDTPYEQYF. In DNA form, the CDR3 reads TGCGCCAGCAGTCTAGGCCGGGACACTCCCTACGAGCAGTACTTC.